The present TCR beta chain was sequenced within a study of blood T cells in healthy people across ages. The study's findings and limits: Expanded clonotype changes were possibly confounded by unknown donor CMV status. The study found more naive CD4+ cells and higher diversity in long-lived than aged donors.

Sample-barcoded 5' priming and a J-beta primer mix drove a second PCR of about 6 to 12 cycles. TCRdb recomputed calls from the 5' RACE reads with MiXCR, one row per CDR3 protein. The data show 1.5 million to 1.9 million distinct CDR3 sequences, under 55% seen once. Comment on this clonotype: Its antigen remains unidentified.

PBMCs, at least 6.5 million per sample, were isolated. There are 14 residues in the CDR3. CDR1 is SGHTA and CDR2 is FQGNSA in the germline V gene. This chain connects TRBV7-2 to TRBJ2-4; the D call may be TRBD1 or TRBD2 (5 bases each). The end of the DNA is better explained by TRBJ2-7, so the J call may be wrong. The sequencing sample was made of blood. The clonotype was recovered from a woman younger than 30 in good health. The CDR3 DNA reads TGTGCCAGCAGCTTAGCCAGGGAGTGGAACGAGCAGTACTTC. Its translation is CASSLAREWNEQYF.